Below are 3 T cell receptor beta chains sequenced from a single sample in a study of Tregs in tolerant kidney transplant recipients. Using immunoSEQ multiplex PCR, the repertoire was profiled, and TCRdb retains in-frame clones only, with some absent. This sample's table has tens of thousands of clones. The sample here was CD4+ T cells from blood, taken before the transplant. All receptors come from a human donor who received a combined kidney and bone marrow transplant.

As regards this clone: The read terminates 3 residues before the CDR3 end, so the remaining end is supplied by the germline J gene. This sequence joins TRBV6-2 or TRBV6-3 and TRBJ1-1; D gene unclear. The CDR3 has 14 amino acids. Germline lookup yields CDR1 MNHEY and CDR2 SVGEGT. Trimming left V 6 bases short and J 1 base short, with 12 bases between. The CDR3 DNA, read in part, is TGTGCCAGCAGCTCCCCCCAGGCGAACACTGAA. Translated: CASSSPQANTE. The whole CDR3 sequence is CASSSPQANTEAFF.

About this clone itself: The DNA ends 3 residues before the CDR3 does, and the rest of the CDR3 is filled in from the germline J gene. The chain carries TRBV18 and TRBJ2-7, with D possibly matching TRBD2 (6 bases). The CDR3 runs to 14 residues. V lost 0 bases and J 3 bases, leaving 9 bases between the germline ends. Looked up from germline, CDR1 is KGHSH and CDR2 is LQKENI. The sequenced part of the CDR3 DNA is TGTGCCAGCTCACCACCGGGACTGGTCTACGAG. The encoded protein is CASSPPGLVYE. The whole CDR3 protein is CASSPPGLVYEQYF.

Points on this clone: The read finishes 3 residues shy of the CDR3 end, and the germline J gene is used to complete it. This sequence joins TRBV11-2 and TRBJ2-2; tentative D call: TRBD2 (5 bases). The V gene lost 3 bases and the J gene lost 2 bases, with 7 bases spanning the gap. This CDR3 spans 14 amino acids. CDR1 and CDR2 (germline): SGHAT, FQNNGV. The sequenced CDR3 bases are TGTGCCAGCAGCTTTGGACTTAACACCGGGGAG. Its protein is CASSFGLNTGE. The CDR3 reads in full as CASSFGLNTGELFF.